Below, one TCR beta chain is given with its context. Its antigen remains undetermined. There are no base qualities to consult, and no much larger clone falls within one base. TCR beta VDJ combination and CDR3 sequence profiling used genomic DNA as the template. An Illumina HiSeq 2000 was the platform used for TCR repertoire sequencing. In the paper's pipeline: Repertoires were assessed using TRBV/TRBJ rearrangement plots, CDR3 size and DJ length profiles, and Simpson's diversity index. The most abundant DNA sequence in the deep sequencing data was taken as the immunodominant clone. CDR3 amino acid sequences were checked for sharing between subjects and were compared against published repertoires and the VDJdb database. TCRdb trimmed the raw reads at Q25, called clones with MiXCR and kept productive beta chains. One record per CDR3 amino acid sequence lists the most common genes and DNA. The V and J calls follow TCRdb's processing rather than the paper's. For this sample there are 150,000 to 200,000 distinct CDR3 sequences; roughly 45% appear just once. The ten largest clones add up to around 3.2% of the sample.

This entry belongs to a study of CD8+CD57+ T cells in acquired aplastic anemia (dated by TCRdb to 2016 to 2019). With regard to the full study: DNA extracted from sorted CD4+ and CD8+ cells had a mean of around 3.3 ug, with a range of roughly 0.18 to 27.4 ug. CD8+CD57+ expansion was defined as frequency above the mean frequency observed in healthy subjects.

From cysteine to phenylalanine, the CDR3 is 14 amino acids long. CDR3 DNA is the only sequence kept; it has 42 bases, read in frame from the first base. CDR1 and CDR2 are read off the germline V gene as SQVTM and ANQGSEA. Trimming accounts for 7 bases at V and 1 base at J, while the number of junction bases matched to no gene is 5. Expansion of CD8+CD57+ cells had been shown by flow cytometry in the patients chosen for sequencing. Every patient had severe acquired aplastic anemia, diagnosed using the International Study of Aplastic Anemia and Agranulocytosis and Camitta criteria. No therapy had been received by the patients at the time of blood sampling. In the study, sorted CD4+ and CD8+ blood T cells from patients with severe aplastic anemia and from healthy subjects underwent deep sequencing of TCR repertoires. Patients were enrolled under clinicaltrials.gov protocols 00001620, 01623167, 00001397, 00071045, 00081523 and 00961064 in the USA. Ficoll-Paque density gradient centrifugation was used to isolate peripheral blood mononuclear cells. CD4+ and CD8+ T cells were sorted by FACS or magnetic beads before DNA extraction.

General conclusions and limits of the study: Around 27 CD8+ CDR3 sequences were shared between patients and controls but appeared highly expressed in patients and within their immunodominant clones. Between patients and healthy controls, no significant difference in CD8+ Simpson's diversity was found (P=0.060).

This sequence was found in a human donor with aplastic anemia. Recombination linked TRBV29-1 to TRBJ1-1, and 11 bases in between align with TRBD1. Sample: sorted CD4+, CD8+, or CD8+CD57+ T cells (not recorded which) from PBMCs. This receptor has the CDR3 CSGRTGGRNTEAFF. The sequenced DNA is TGCAGCGGGAGGACAGGGGGCAGGAACACTGAAGCTTTCTTT.